Following are 22 T cell receptor beta chains from one sample sequenced in a study of response to subunit inactivated influenza vaccine. TCRdb ran MiXCR on the RT-PCR reads and lists one entry per CDR3 protein. This sample carries a few hundred thousand distinct CDR3 sequences, around 22% of them seen once, and the ten largest clones take about a tenth. Specimen: PBMCs from blood, collected less than 22 months after vaccination. Receptors were obtained from a man between 45 and 75 years old who received an inactivated influenza vaccine.

This chain joins TRBV4-1 and TRBJ1-1; D ambiguous. Germline CDR1 MGHRA, CDR2 YSYEKL. V dropped 1 base and J dropped 7 bases, with 16 bases sitting between them. This CDR3 contains 15 residues. CDR3 DNA sequence: TGCGCCAGCAGCCAAGTTGTTGCCCTAACGGGTGAAGCTTTCTTT. Protein product: CASSQVVALTGEAFF.

The chain joins TRBV6-2 or TRBV6-3 to TRBJ2-7; no firm D call. Trimming took 6 bases from V and 0 from J, leaving 12 bases between them. The CDR3 has 14 residues. Per the germline V gene, CDR1 is MNHEY and CDR2 is SVGEGT. The CDR3 nucleotides are TGTGCCAGCAGGGCCGACGGGTCCTCCTACGAGCAGTACTTC. Amino acid sequence: CASRADGSSYEQYF.

This clonotype has ten or more counts. This sequence joins TRBV28 and TRBJ2-3; the match to TRBD2 covers 8 bases. CDR1 and CDR2 from the germline V gene are MDHEN and SYDVKM. V trimming: 5 bases; J trimming: 1 base; junction bases outside the gene matches: 8. The CDR3 has 16 amino acids. Here the CDR3 reads CASSQGLVFGTDTQYF. The CDR3 DNA sequence: TGTGCCAGCAGTCAGGGACTAGTATTCGGCACAGATACGCAGTATTTT.

V usage is TRBV19 and J usage is TRBJ2-5; tentatively, D is TRBD1 or TRBD2 (5 bases each). The CDR3 has 14 residues. V lost 2 bases and J 3 bases, leaving 10 bases between the germline ends. Germline V gene sequence: CDR1 LNHDA, CDR2 SQIVND (reference sequence). The CDR3 bases are TGTGCCAGTAGTATAACCGGGACGGAAGAGACCCAGTACTTC. It codes for CASSITGTEETQYF.

This clonotype was counted at least ten times. The chain uses TRBV12-3 or TRBV12-4 and TRBJ1-2; no definite D call. The CDR3 runs to 14 residues. Trimming stripped 3 bases from V and 3 bases from J, with 11 bases between. The CDR3 bases are TGTGCCAGCAGTTTGGGATATGACGACTATGGCTACACCTTC. This translates into CASSLGYDDYGYTF.

This clonotype has more than one count but fewer than ten. The CDR3 loop reads CASSIRASGSYNSPLHF. Written as DNA, the CDR3 is TGTGCCAGCAGTATCCGGGCCTCAGGCTCCTATAATTCACCCCTCCACTTT. The V call is TRBV27, the J call TRBJ1-6; D remains unclear. CDR1 is MNHEY and CDR2 is SMNVEV in the germline V gene (reference sequence). The V gene lost 5 bases and the J gene lost 0 bases, with 14 bases spanning the gap. The CDR3 is 17 amino acids.

The CDR3 DNA reads TGTGCCATCAGTTCTCGTCGGACAGGGGGCTCTGGGGCCAACGTCCTGACTTTC. Protein: CAISSRRTGGSGANVLTF. The chain uses TRBV10-3 and TRBJ2-6; 10 bases match TRBD1. The V segment lost 5 bases and the J segment 0 bases; nucleotides outside the gene matches: 7. Looked up from germline, CDR1 is ENHRY and CDR2 is SYGVKD. This CDR3 has 18 residues.

This clonotype was detected ten times or more. CDR3 residues: CASSFQGETEAFF. The DNA of the CDR3 is TGCGCCAGCAGCTTCCAGGGAGAGACTGAAGCTTTCTTT. The rearrangement links TRBV5-1 to TRBJ1-1, with D possibly TRBD1 on 5 matching bases. This CDR3 is 13 amino acids long. Germline CDR1 is SGHRS and CDR2 is YFSETQ. Trimming left V 2 bases short and J 5 bases short, with 10 bases between. The full variable domain, with the rest looked up from reference TRBV5-1 and TRBJ1-1, is KAGVTQTPRYLIKTRGQQVTLSCSPISGHRSVSWYQQTPGQGLQFLFEYFSETQRNKGNFPGRFSGRQFSNSRSEMNVSTLELGDSALYLCASSFQGETEAFFGQGTRLTVV.

This clonotype has just a few counts. V gene TRBV29-1 combines with J gene TRBJ1-3; possible D gene TRBD1, 5 bases. The germline V gene has CDR1 SQVTM and CDR2 ANQGSEA. V was clipped by 5 bases and J by 2 bases, with 13 bases between them. The CDR3 is 14 amino acids. The CDR3: CSVSAGSAGNTIYF. The DNA for the CDR3 is TGCAGCGTTTCGGCAGGGTCGGCTGGAAACACCATATATTTT. The whole variable domain, remainder taken from reference TRBV29-1 and TRBJ1-3, is SAVISQKPSRDICQRGTSLTIQCQVDSQVTMMFWYRQQPGQSLTLIATANQGSEATYESGFVIDKFPISRPNLTFSTLTVSNMSPEDSSIYLCSVSAGSAGNTIYFGEGSWLTVV.

This clonotype was counted between two and nine times. The V gene is TRBV10-3, the J gene TRBJ1-5, with D tentatively TRBD1 (5 bases). The V gene's germline CDR1 is ENHRY and CDR2 SYGVKD. The V gene lost 6 bases and the J gene lost 2 bases, with 11 bases spanning the gap. This CDR3 contains 14 residues. For the CDR3, the DNA is TGTGCCATCAGGGACGGGGGGGGCAATCAGCCCCAGCATTTT. Translating it yields CAIRDGGGNQPQHF.

The V call is TRBV12-3 or TRBV12-4, the J call TRBJ1-1; 7 bases align to TRBD1. There are 14 residues in the CDR3. V shed 7 bases, J shed 0 bases, and the junction held 5 bases outside the gene matches. This CDR3 is CASKLGQMNTEAFF. The CDR3 DNA sequence: TGTGCCAGCAAGCTGGGACAGATGAACACTGAAGCTTTCTTT.

This clonotype was seen a few times. The chain joins TRBV5-4 to TRBJ1-4; possibly TRBD1 for D (6 bases). CDR3 size: 13 residues. Germline V gene sequence: CDR1 SGHNT, CDR2 YYREEE (reference sequence). V dropped 4 bases and J dropped 5 bases, with 9 bases sitting between them. The CDR3 DNA follows: TGTGCCAGCAGCGGCGGACAGAATGAAAAACTGTTTTTT. As protein: CASSGGQNEKLFF.

The rearrangement joins TRBV18 to TRBJ2-3; 8 bases fit TRBD1. Germline lookup yields CDR1 KGHSH and CDR2 LQKENI. The CDR3 contains 14 residues. The junction had 12 bases not matched to a gene; V was cut back by 6 bases and J by 10 bases. This chain's CDR3 is CASSPGTGLVPQYF. The CDR3 coding sequence is TGTGCCAGCTCTCCCGGGACAGGCCTTGTCCCGCAGTATTTT. The full variable domain, its missing parts supplied by reference TRBV18 and TRBJ2-3, is NAGVMQNPRHLVRRRGQEARLRCSPMKGHSHVYWYRQLPEEGLKFMVYLQKENIIDESGMPKERFSAEFPKEGPSILRIQQVVRGDSAAYFCASSPGTGLVPQYFGPGTRLTVL.

The chain links TRBV6-2 or TRBV6-3 to TRBJ2-7; no firm D call. Trimming left V 0 bases short and J 0 bases short, with 12 bases between. The CDR3 is made up of 16 amino acids. Germline V gene data show CDR1 as MNHEY and CDR2 as SVGEGT. The DNA for the CDR3 is TGTGCCAGCAGTTACTCGAAACAGACGAACTCCTACGAGCAGTACTTC. Its protein is CASSYSKQTNSYEQYF.

This chain links TRBV29-1 with TRBJ1-2; D is undetermined. Trimming removed 0 bases at V and 7 bases at J, with 18 bases between. This CDR3 has 15 residues. Germline V gene sequence: CDR1 SQVTM, CDR2 ANQGSEA. As DNA, the CDR3 is TGCAGCGTTGAAGATCCGCGGGGTCCCAGCGGTGGCTACACCTTC. The encoded protein is CSVEDPRGPSGGYTF.

There are a few counts of this clonotype. The rearrangement joins TRBV20-1 to TRBJ2-7; 8 bases match TRBD2. The junction had 9 bases not matched to a gene; V was cut back by 4 bases and J by 4 bases. The CDR3 spans 14 residues. Germline V CDR1 and CDR2: DFQATT, SNEGSKA (reference sequence). CDR3 region: CSATLTGGPYEQYF. The CDR3 DNA reads TGCAGTGCTACCCTGACGGGAGGGCCTTACGAGCAGTACTTC.

This clonotype has a handful of counts. The chain couples TRBV10-3 to TRBJ2-1; D perhaps matches TRBD2 (5 bases). The CDR3 is 15 residues long. Trimming removed 6 bases at V and 2 bases at J, with 14 bases between. Germline loops: CDR1 ENHRY, CDR2 SYGVKD. This chain's CDR3 is CAIREEGGTYNEQFF. The CDR3 DNA sequence: TGTGCCATCAGAGAAGAGGGTGGGACCTACAATGAGCAGTTCTTC.

V is TRBV12-5 and J is TRBJ2-3; D is possibly TRBD2 (7 bases). The CDR3 has 14 residues. Germline V gene sequence: CDR1 LGHNT, CDR2 FRNRAP. V lost 7 bases and J 6 bases, leaving 17 bases between the germline ends. The CDR3 loop is CASALGGQLDTQYF. The CDR3 nucleotides read TGTGCTAGTGCCCTCGGGGGGCAGTTGGATACGCAGTATTTT.

The J gene is TRBJ1-1, the V gene TRBV12-3 or TRBV12-4; TRBD1 might be the D (5 bases). The V and J ends lost 3 bases and 4 bases respectively, with 15 bases between them. The CDR3 runs 15 residues. As DNA, the CDR3 is TGTGCCAGCAGTTTTAGAGTAGGGGTGGGCACTGAAGCTTTCTTT. Its protein is CASSFRVGVGTEAFF.

This clonotype was seen a few times. The chain combines TRBV20-1 with TRBJ2-1; D is possibly TRBD1 (5 bases). V gave up 4 bases and J gave up 6 bases, with 19 bases separating them. The CDR3 covers 15 residues. The germline CDR1 and CDR2 sequences are DFQATT and SNEGSKA (reference sequence). In DNA, the CDR3 is TGCAGTGCTAACATTCTGGCAGGGTATTCCAATGAGCAGTTCTTC. Its protein is CSANILAGYSNEQFF.

The table lists this clonotype with a few counts. The chain has TRBV4-2 and TRBJ1-4; D is undetermined. The CDR3 covers 15 residues. V lost 1 base to trimming and J lost 7 bases, with 13 bases between them. Germline CDR1 is LGHNA and CDR2 is YNFKEQ. The chain's CDR3 is CASSQVLGSGEKLFF. The CDR3, as DNA: TGTGCCAGCAGCCAAGTGCTAGGGTCTGGTGAAAAACTGTTTTTT.

In its sample, this clonotype was seen many times. This chain joins TRBV7-2 and TRBJ1-1; D is perhaps TRBD1 (5 bases). Germline CDR1 and CDR2: SGHTA and FQGNSA. This CDR3 has 13 amino acids. Trimming took 7 bases from V and 6 from J, leaving 15 bases between them. As DNA, the CDR3 is TGTGCCAGCAATCAGGGTTTCGGCTCTGAAGCTTTCTTT. Translation gives CASNQGFGSEAFF.